This is a list of T cell receptor beta chains from one sample in a study of blood T cell repertoires in COVID-19. Repertoires were generated with immunoSEQ multiplex PCR, while TCRdb's copy carries only in-frame clones and drops some. The sample has 310,000 or so clones, approximately 90% seen once. Input material: peripheral blood. The receptors were gathered from a woman aged 25 to 39 with COVID-19, enrolled during active disease. Each CDR3 is given with its conserved first and last residue. A D gene is named only where the DNA matches it firmly. Size is omitted from some rows. Given values are once, few, many or a class for expanded clones.

j_gene	d_gene	abundance	v_gene	CDR3aa	CDR3nt
TRBJ2-3	.	.	TRBV5-4	CASSLVPGDTDTQYF	TGTGCCAGCAGCTTGGTTCCAGGGGACACAGATACGCAGTATTTT
TRBJ1-1	.	.	TRBV2	CASRRTEAFF	TGTGCCAGCAGGAGGACTGAAGCTTTCTTT
TRBJ2-1	TRBD1	.	TRBV18	CASSPSQQGVNEQFF	TGTGCCAGCTCACCATCGCAACAGGGGGTCAATGAGCAGTTCTTC
TRBJ1-2	.	.	TRBV6-5	CASSYRGHNYGYTF	TGTGCCAGCAGTTACAGGGGCCATAACTATGGCTACACCTTC
TRBJ2-3	TRBD1	.	TRBV19	CASQRDRSTDTQYF	TGTGCCAGCCAAAGGGACAGAAGCACAGATACGCAGTATTTT
TRBJ1-1	.	.	TRBV14	CASSYSTGSTEAFF	TGTGCCAGCAGCTATTCTACGGGGAGCACTGAAGCTTTCTTT
TRBJ1-2	TRBD1	.	TRBV2	CASSATGGYGYTF	TGTGCCAGCAGCGCTACAGGGGGTTATGGCTACACCTTC
TRBJ1-5	TRBD1	.	TRBV19	CASSRTGEVQPQHF	TGTGCCAGCTCTCGTACAGGGGAGGTCCAGCCCCAGCATTTT
TRBJ1-2	.	.	TRBV5-1	CASREETGGYGYTF	TGCGCCAGCAGAGAGGAAACCGGGGGCTATGGCTACACCTTC
TRBJ2-3	TRBD2	.	TRBV11-3	CASSSWTSGRRVNTDTQYF	TGTGCCAGCAGCTCTTGGACTAGCGGGAGAAGGGTGAACACAGATACGCAGTATTTT
TRBJ2-5	.	once	TRBV5-1	CASSLLPPRTNLQETQYF	TGCGCCAGCAGCTTATTACCCCCACGGACTAATTTACAAGAGACCCAGTACTTC
TRBJ1-3	.	.	TRBV29-1	CSVGVSGNTIYF	TGCAGCGTAGGGGTTTCTGGAAACACCATATATTTT
TRBJ1-4	.	.	TRBV6-1	CASSENGPGEKLFF	TGTGCCAGCAGTGAGAATGGGCCTGGGGAAAAACTGTTTTTT
TRBJ1-2	.	.	TRBV7-9	CASSRLGAGETGYTF	TGTGCCAGCAGCCGGTTGGGGGCAGGGGAGACTGGCTACACCTTC
TRBJ2-1	.	.	TRBV30	CAWSVLGAAYFGSNEQFF	TGTGCCTGGAGTGTACTCGGCGCGGCCTATTTCGGTTCAAATGAGCAGTTCTTC
TRBJ2-7	TRBD1	.	TRBV2	CASSLQGVYEQYF	TGTGCCAGCAGTTTGCAGGGGGTCTACGAGCAGTACTTC
TRBJ1-2	.	.	TRBV30	CAWSWDTDNYGYTF	TGTGCCTGGAGCTGGGACACCGATAACTATGGCTACACCTTC
TRBJ2-1	TRBD2	.	TRBV24-1	CATSSVGEGNEQFF	TGTGCCACCAGTAGTGTCGGGGAGGGCAATGAGCAGTTCTTC
TRBJ1-1	.	.	TRBV5-1	CASTLGGPLNTEAFF	TGCGCCAGCACCCTGGGGGGACCTTTGAACACTGAAGCTTTCTTT
TRBJ1-2	TRBD1	.	TRBV19	CASTTGQGQGYTF	TGTGCCAGTACCACCGGACAGGGTCAAGGCTACACCTTC
TRBJ2-1	TRBD2	few	TRBV19	CASRELAGVGNEQFF	TGTGCCAGTAGGGAACTAGCGGGAGTAGGGAATGAGCAGTTCTTC
TRBJ2-1	.	.	TRBV2	CASSEALSRLLYNEQFF	TGTGCCAGCAGTGAAGCGCTTAGTCGACTCCTCTACAATGAGCAGTTCTTC
TRBJ2-2	TRBD1	.	TRBV10-3	CAISFDRGGTGELFF	TGTGCCATCAGTTTCGACAGGGGAGGCACCGGGGAGCTGTTTTTT
TRBJ1-3	.	.	TRBV29-1	CSALGGYRSGNTIYF	TGCAGCGCCCTGGGGGGGTACCGCTCTGGAAACACCATATATTTT
TRBJ1-2	.	.	TRBV27	CASSILGTSNYYGYTF	TGTGCCAGCAGTATCCTCGGGACAAGCAACTACTATGGCTACACCTTC
TRBJ1-3	.	.	TRBV11-2	CASSLFPSDSSGNTIYF	TGTGCCAGCAGCTTATTTCCTAGCGACAGCTCTGGAAACACCATATATTTT
TRBJ1-6	TRBD1	.	TRBV10-3	CAISFRDRQNNSPLHF	TGTGCCATCAGTTTCCGGGACAGGCAGAATAATTCACCCCTCCACTTT
TRBJ2-7	.	.	TRBV27	CASSRSGGDEQYF	TGTGCCAGCAGCCGCAGCGGAGGGGACGAGCAGTACTTC
TRBJ2-7	.	.	TRBV6-5	CASSGRGINEQYF	TGTGCCAGCAGCGGCAGGGGAATTAACGAGCAGTACTTC
TRBJ1-5	TRBD1	few	TRBV19	CASSYRQGSQPQHF	TGTGCCAGTAGTTACAGACAGGGCAGTCAGCCCCAGCATTTT
TRBJ1-1	.	.	TRBV6-6	CASRSTGDGNTEAFF	TGTGCCAGCAGATCGACAGGCGACGGAAACACTGAAGCTTTCTTT
TRBJ1-6	.	.	TRBV2	CASSLSDTDNSPLHF	TGTGCCAGCAGTCTGTCGGACACTGATAATTCACCCCTCCACTTT
TRBJ1-2	.	.	TRBV9	CASSDPGQNYGYTF	TGTGCCAGCAGCGATCCGGGACAAAACTATGGCTACACCTTC
TRBJ2-1	.	.	TRBV5-4	CASSLTSLGEAYNEQFF	TGTGCCAGCAGCTTGACCTCCTTGGGGGAGGCCTACAATGAGCAGTTCTTC
TRBJ2-1	TRBD2	.	TRBV7-9	CASSLVSSGRNNEQFF	TGTGCCAGCAGCTTAGTGTCTAGCGGGAGAAATAATGAGCAGTTCTTC
TRBJ1-3	TRBD1	.	TRBV3-1/TRBV3-2	CASSQDPSGGGNTIYF	TGTGCCAGCAGCCAAGATCCCTCAGGGGGCGGAAACACCATATATTTT
TRBJ2-7	.	.	TRBV5-1	CASSWESSYEQYF	TGCGCCAGCAGCTGGGAGAGCTCCTACGAGCAGTACTTC